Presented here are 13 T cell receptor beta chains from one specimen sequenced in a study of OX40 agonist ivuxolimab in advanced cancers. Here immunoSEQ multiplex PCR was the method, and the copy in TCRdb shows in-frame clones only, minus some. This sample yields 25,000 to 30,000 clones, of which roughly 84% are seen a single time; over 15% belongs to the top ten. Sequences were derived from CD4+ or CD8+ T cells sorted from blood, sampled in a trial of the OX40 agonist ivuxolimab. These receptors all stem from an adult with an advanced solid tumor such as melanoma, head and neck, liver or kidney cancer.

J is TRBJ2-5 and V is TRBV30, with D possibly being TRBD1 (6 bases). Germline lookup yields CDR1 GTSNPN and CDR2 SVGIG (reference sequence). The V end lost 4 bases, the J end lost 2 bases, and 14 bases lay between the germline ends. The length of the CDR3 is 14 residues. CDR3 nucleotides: TGTGCCTGGACGCCAGGGGAATTACAAGAGACCCAGTACTTC. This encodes CAWTPGELQETQYF.

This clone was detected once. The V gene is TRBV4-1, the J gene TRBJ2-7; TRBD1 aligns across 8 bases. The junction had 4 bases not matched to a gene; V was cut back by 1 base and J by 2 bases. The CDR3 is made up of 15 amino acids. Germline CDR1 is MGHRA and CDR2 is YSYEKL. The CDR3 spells CASSQVDRGPYEQYF. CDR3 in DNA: TGCGCCAGCAGCCAAGTAGACAGGGGACCCTACGAGCAGTACTTC.

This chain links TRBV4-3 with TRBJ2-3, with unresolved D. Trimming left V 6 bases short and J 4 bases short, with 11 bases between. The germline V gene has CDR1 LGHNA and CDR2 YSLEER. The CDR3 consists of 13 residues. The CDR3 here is CASSLGSPDTQYF. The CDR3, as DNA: TGCGCCAGCAGTCTAGGAAGCCCAGATACGCAGTATTTT.

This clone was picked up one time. CDR3 sequence reads: CASSQEHDYEQYF. In DNA, the CDR3 is TGTGCCAGCAGCCAAGAACACGACTACGAGCAGTACTTC. The V and J genes are TRBV4-2 and TRBJ2-7; D gene unclear. Trimming stripped 0 bases from V and 3 bases from J, with 6 bases between. Germline V lookup: CDR1 LGHNA, CDR2 YNFKEQ. This CDR3 comprises 13 residues.

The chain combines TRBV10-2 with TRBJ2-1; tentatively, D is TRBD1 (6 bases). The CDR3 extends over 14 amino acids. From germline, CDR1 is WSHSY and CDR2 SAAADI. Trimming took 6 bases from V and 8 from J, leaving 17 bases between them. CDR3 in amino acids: CASSLRTALDEQFF. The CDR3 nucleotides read TGCGCCAGCAGCCTTAGGACAGCCTTGGATGAGCAGTTCTTC.

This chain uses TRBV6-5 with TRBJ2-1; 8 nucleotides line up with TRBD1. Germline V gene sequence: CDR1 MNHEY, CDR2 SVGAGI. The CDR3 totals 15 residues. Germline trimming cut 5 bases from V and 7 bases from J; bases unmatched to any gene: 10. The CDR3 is CASSPGQGVLNEQFF. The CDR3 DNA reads TGTGCCAGCAGTCCCGGACAGGGTGTCTTAAATGAGCAGTTCTTC.

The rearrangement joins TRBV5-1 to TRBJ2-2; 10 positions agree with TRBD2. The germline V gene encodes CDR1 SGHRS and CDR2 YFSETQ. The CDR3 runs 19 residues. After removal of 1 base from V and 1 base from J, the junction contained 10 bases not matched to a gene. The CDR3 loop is CASSLRLLRTSGNTGELFF. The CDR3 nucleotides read TGCGCCAGCAGCTTGAGATTACTTAGGACTAGCGGGAACACCGGGGAGCTGTTTTTT.

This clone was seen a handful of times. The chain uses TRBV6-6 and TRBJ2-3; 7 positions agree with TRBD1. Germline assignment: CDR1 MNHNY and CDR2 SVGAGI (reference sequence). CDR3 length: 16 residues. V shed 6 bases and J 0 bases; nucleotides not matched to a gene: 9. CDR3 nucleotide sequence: TGTGCCAGCAGCACCATCGGGACAGAAAGCACAGATACGCAGTATTTT. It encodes CASSTIGTESTDTQYF.

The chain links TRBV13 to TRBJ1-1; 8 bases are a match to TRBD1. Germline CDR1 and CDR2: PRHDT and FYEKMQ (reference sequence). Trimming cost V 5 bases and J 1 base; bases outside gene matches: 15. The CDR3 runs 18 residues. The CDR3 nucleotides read TGTGCCAGCAGCCCAAAGACAGGGGATTTCGGGGCGAACACTGAAGCTTTCTTT. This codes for CASSPKTGDFGANTEAFF.

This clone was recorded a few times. For the CDR3, the DNA is TGTGCCAGCAGCCCGGGAGGAGGGAATGAGCAGTTCTTC. It is translated as CASSPGGGNEQFF. The chain has TRBV5-6 and TRBJ2-1; 7 positions agree with TRBD2. The CDR3 sequence is 13 residues long. The V segment lost 4 bases and the J segment 7 bases; nucleotides outside the gene matches: 5. The germline CDR1 and CDR2 sequences are SGHDT and YYEEEE. Filled out from reference TRBV5-6 and TRBJ2-1, the complete variable domain reads DAGVTQSPTHLIKTRGQQVTLRCSPKSGHDTVSWYQQALGQGPQFIFQYYEEEERQRGNFPDRFSGHQFPNYSSELNVNALLLGDSALYLCASSPGGGNEQFFGPGTRLTVL.

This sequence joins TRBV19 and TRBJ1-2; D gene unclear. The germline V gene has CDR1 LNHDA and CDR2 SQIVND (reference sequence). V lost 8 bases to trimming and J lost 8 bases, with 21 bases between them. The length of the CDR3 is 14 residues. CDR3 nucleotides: TGTGCCAGTCGACCCGCGGGCTTCCTCCTAGGCTACACCTTC. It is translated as CASRPAGFLLGYTF.

CDR3 bases: TGCGCCAGCAGCTTGGCCGGGGCTCCCTACGAGCAGTACTTC. Amino acid sequence: CASSLAGAPYEQYF. The chain couples TRBV5-1 to TRBJ2-7; D could derive from TRBD1 or TRBD2 (5 bases each). The length of the CDR3 is 14 residues. V was clipped by 0 bases and J by 2 bases, with 9 bases between them. CDR1 is SGHRS, CDR2 YFSETQ, per germline.

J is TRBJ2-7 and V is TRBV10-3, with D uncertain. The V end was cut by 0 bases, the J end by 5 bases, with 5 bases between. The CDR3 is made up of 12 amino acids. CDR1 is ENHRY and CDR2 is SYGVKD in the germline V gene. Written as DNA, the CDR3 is TGTGCCATCAGTGAGTCTCGGGACGAGCAGTACTTC. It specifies CAISESRDEQYF.